The 9 T cell receptor beta chains below all came from one sample that was sequenced in a study of tumor-infiltrating lymphocytes in oesophageal squamous cell carcinoma. TCRdb passed the PCR reads through MiXCR, listing each CDR3 protein once. Of some 20,000 distinct CDR3 sequences listed, about 50% were seen once; the top ten hold 20% to 25%. Sequenced input: esophageal tumor tissue. The receptors here all came from a male donor with esophageal squamous cell carcinoma.

This clonotype was observed a few times. This chain joins TRBV6-8 and TRBJ2-4; D call uncertain. The J call may not be correct, given that the DNA end is closer to TRBJ2-1. The CDR3 is made up of 14 amino acids. The germline V gene has CDR1 MNHGY and CDR2 SAAAGT. The CDR3 coding sequence is TGTGCCAGCAGTTCCTCAGACTGGCCAAATGAGCAGTTCTTC. Translated: CASSSSDWPNEQFF.

This chain connects TRBV7-2 to TRBJ1-1; D perhaps matches TRBD1 (5 bases). CDR1 is SGHTA and CDR2 is FQGNSA in the germline V gene. The length of the CDR3 is 15 residues. V gave up 2 bases and J gave up 7 bases, with 17 bases separating them. The CDR3 sequence: CASSLTPWDGSEAFF. The CDR3 coding sequence is TGTGCCAGCAGCTTAACTCCATGGGACGGCAGTGAAGCTTTCTTT.

The table lists this clonotype with many counts. The chain is built from TRBV10-3 and TRBJ2-7; 7 positions agree with TRBD1. Germline CDR1 ENHRY, CDR2 SYGVKD. V gave up 0 bases and J gave up 2 bases; unmatched junction bases: 4. The CDR3 is made up of 15 amino acids. CDR3 loop: CAISESKTGPYEQYF. The CDR3 DNA sequence: TGTGCCATCAGTGAGTCTAAGACAGGGCCCTACGAGCAGTACTTC.

J is TRBJ2-3 and V is TRBV7-2; D ambiguous. This CDR3 region has 14 residues. Germline CDR1 SGHTA, CDR2 FQGNSA. Trimming took 5 bases from V and 3 from J, leaving 12 bases between them. CDR3 in amino acids: CASSKYIETDTQYF. Here the CDR3 DNA reads TGTGCCAGCAGCAAATACATAGAGACAGATACGCAGTATTTT.

To note about this clonotype: At one boundary the junction diverges from the germline segment, which might be a read error. V is TRBV12-3 or TRBV12-4 and J is TRBJ2-3, with D tentatively TRBD1 (6 bases). CDR3 length: 14 amino acids. CDR3 sequence: CASSLDRSTYTQYF. DNA for the CDR3: TGTGCCAGCAGCTTAGACAGGTCCACGTATACGCAGTATTTT.

The chain employs TRBV11-1 and TRBJ1-1, with 10 bases matching TRBD1. CDR1 is SGHAT and CDR2 is FQDESV in the germline V gene (reference sequence). V trimming: 5 bases; J trimming: 5 bases; junction bases outside the gene matches: 5. The CDR3 length is 14 residues. This CDR3 is CASSEDRGFTEAFF. CDR3 bases: TGTGCCAGCAGCGAGGACAGGGGGTTTACTGAAGCTTTCTTT.

Remarks on this clonotype: Germline is not matched at one junction end, which may reflect a read error. This rearrangement joins TRBV7-6 to TRBJ2-5; D is possibly TRBD1 (5 bases). The DNA matches TRBJ2-1 better at its end, which makes the J call doubtful. Germline CDR1 is SGHVS and CDR2 is FNYEAQ. This CDR3 is built from 15 residues. The CDR3 spells CASSLVRTTYNEQFF. CDR3 in DNA: TGTGCTAGCAGCTTAGTAAGGACAACATACAATGAGCAGTTCTTC.

This clonotype was seen at least ten times. The rearrangement joins TRBV6-2 or TRBV6-3 to TRBJ2-1; weak D call: TRBD1 (6 bases). CDR1 is MNHEY, CDR2 SVGEGT, per germline. This CDR3 has 14 residues. Trimming removed 0 bases from V and 6 bases from J, with 9 bases in between. CDR3 sequence (DNA): TGTGCCAGCAGTTACTCCAGGGGTCGCAATGAGCAGTTCTTC. Its protein is CASSYSRGRNEQFF.

The chain recombines TRBV7-6 with TRBJ2-3, with 7 bases aligning to TRBD1. The CDR3 covers 18 residues. The germline CDR1 and CDR2 sequences are SGHVS and FNYEAQ. V lost 2 bases and J lost 14; bases outside the gene matches: 25. The CDR3 protein is CASSLMRGDRAHTGELYF. The CDR3 DNA is TGTGCCAGCAGCTTAATGCGCGGAGACAGGGCCCACACCGGGGAGCTGTATTTT.